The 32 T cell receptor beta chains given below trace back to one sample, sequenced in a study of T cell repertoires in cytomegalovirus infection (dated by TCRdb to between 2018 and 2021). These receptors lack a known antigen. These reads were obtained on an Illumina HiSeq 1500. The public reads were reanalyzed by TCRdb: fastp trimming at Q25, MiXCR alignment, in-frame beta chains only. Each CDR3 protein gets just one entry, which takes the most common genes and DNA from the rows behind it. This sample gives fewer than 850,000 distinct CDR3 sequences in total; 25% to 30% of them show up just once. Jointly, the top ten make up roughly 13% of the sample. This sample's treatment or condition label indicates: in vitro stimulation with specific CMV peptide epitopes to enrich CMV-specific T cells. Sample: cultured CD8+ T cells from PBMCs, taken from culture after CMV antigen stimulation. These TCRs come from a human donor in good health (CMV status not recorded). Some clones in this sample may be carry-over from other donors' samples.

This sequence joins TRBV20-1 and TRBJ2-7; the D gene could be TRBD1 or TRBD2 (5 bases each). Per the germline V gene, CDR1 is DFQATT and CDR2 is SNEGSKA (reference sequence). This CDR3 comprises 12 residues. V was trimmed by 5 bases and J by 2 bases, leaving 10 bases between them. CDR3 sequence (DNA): TGCAGTGCTGAGGGGATTGCCTACGAGCAGTACTTC. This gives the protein CSAEGIAYEQYF.

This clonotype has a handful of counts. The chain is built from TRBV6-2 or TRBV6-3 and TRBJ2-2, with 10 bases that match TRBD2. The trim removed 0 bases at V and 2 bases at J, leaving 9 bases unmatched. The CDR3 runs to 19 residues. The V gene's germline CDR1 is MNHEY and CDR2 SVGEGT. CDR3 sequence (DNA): TGTGCCAGCAGTTACTCGGGGTTCGGACTAGCGGATAACACCGGGGAGCTGTTTTTT. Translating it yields CASSYSGFGLADNTGELFF.

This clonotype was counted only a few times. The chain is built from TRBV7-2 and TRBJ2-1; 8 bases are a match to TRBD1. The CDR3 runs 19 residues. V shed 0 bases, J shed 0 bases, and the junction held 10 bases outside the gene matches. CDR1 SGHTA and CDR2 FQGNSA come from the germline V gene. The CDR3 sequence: CASSLAHSYRGSSYNEQFF. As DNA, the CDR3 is TGTGCCAGCAGCTTAGCGCATTCCTACAGGGGGAGCTCCTACAATGAGCAGTTCTTC.

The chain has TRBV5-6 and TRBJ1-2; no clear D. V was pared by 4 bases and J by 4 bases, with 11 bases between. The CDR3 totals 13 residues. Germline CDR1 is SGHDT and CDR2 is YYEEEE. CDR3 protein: CASSLADVYGYTF. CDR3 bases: TGTGCCAGCAGCCTCGCAGACGTCTATGGCTACACCTTC.

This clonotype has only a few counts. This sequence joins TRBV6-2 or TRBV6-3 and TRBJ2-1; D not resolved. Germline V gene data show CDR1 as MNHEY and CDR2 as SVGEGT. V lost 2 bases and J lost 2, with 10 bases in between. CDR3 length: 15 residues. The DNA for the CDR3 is TGTGCCAGCAGTTACCCGGGTATAACCTACAATGAGCAGTTCTTC. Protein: CASSYPGITYNEQFF.

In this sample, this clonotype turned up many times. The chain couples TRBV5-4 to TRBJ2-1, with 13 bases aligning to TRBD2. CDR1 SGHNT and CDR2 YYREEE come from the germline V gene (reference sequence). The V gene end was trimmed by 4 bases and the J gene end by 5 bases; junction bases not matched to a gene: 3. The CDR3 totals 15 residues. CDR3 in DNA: TGTGCCAGCAGCGCCGGACTAGCGGGAGACAATGAGCAGTTCTTC. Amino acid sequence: CASSAGLAGDNEQFF.

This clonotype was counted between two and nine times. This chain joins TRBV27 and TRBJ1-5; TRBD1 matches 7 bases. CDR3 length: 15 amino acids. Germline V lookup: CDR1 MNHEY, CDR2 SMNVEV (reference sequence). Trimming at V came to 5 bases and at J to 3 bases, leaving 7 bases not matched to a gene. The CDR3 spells CASSTDRADNQPQHF. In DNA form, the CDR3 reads TGTGCCAGCAGTACCGACAGGGCGGACAATCAGCCCCAGCATTTT.

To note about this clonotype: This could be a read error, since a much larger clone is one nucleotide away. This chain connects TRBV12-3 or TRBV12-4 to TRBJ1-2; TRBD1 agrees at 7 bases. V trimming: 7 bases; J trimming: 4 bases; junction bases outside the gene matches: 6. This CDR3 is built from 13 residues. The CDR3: CASTPGTVYGYTF. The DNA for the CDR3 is TGTGCCAGCACTCCCGGGACAGTCTATGGCTACACCTTC.

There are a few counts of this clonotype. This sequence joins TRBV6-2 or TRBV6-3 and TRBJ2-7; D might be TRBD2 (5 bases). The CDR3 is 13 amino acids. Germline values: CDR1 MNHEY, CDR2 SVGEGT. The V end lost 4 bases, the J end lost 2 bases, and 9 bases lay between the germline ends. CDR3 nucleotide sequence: TGTGCCAGCAGTTTCGGACTGCCCTACGAGCAGTACGTC. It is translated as CASSFGLPYEQYV.

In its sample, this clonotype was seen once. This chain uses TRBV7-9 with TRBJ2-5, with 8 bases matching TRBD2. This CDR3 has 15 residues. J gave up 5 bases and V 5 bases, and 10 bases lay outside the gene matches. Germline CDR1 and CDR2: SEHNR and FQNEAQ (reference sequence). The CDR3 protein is CASSPLGGAGETQYF. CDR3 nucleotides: TGTGCCAGCAGCCCCCTCGGGGGGGCCGGGGAGACCCAGTACTTC.

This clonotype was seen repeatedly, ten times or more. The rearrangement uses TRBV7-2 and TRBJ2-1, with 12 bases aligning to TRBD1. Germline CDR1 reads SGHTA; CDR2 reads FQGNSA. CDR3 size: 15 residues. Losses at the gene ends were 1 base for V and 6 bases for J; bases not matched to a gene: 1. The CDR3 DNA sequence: TGTGCCAGCAGCTTAGAGGGACAGGGGGCCAATGAGCAGTTCTTC. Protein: CASSLEGQGANEQFF.

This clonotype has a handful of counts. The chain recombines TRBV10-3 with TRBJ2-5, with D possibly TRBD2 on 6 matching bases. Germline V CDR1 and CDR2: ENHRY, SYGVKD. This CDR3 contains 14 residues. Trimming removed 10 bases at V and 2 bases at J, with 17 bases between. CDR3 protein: CATAMGGSQETQYF. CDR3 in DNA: TGTGCCACGGCTATGGGGGGAAGTCAAGAGACCCAGTACTTC.

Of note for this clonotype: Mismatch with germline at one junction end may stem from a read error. CDR3 in DNA: TGTGCCAGCAGTTCCGGGACAGGAGGTTCACCCCTCCGCTTT. Its translation is CASSSGTGGSPLRF. The chain links TRBV27 to TRBJ1-6, with 8 bases matching TRBD1. Germline CDR1 MNHEY, CDR2 SMNVEV (reference sequence). This CDR3 has 14 residues.

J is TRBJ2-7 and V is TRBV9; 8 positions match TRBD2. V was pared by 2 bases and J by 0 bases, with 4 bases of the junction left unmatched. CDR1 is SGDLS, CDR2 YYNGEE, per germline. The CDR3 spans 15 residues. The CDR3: CASSVSGGSSYEQYF. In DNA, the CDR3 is TGTGCCAGCAGCGTCAGCGGGGGTAGCTCCTACGAGCAGTACTTC.

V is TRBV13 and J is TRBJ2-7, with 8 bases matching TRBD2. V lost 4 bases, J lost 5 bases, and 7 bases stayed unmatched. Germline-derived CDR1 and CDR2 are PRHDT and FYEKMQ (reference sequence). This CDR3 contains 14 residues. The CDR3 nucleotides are TGTGCCAGCAGCTCCTCGGGGGGGCGGGACGAGCAGTACTTC. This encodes CASSSSGGRDEQYF.

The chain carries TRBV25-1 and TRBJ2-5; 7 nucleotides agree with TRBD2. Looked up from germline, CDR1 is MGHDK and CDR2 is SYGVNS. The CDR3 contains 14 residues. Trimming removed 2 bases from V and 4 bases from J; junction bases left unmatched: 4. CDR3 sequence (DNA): TGTGCCAGCAGTGAAGGCCCGGGAGGAGAGACCCAGTACTTC. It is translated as CASSEGPGGETQYF.

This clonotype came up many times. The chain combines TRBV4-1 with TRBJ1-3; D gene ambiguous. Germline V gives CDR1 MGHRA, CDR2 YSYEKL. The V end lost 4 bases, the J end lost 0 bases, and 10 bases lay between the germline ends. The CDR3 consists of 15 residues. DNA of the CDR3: TGCGCCAGCAGCCCCGAACCGCACTCTGGAAACACCATATATTTT. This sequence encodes CASSPEPHSGNTIYF.

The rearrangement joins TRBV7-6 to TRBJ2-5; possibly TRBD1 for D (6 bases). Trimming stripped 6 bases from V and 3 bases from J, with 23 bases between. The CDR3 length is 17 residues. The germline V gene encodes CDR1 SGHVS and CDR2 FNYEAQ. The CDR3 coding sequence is TGTGCCAGCAGTTTTCTCGCACCCCAGACAGGCGAAGAGACCCAGTACTTC. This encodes CASSFLAPQTGEETQYF.

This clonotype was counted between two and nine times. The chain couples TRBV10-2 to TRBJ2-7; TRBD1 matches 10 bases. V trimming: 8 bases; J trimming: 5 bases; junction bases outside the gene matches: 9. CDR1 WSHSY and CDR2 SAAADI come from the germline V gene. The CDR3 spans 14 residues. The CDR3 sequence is CASHNRTGGHEQYF. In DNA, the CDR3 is TGCGCCAGCCATAATAGGACAGGGGGACACGAGCAGTACTTC.

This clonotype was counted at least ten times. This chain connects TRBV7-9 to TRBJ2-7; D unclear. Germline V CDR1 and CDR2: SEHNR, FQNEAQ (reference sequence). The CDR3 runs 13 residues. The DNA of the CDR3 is TGTGCCAGCAGTTTAGGGATCCTAGGCGAGCAGTACGTC. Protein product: CASSLGILGEQYV.

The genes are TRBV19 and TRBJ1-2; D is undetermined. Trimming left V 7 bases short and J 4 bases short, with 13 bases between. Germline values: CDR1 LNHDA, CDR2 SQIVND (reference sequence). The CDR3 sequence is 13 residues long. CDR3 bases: TGTGCCAGTACCGAGCGAGGGTTCTATGGCTACACCTTC. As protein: CASTERGFYGYTF.

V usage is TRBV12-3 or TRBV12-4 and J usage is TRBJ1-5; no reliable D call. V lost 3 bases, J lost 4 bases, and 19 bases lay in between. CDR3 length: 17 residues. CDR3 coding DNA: TGTGCCAGCAGTTTCAATATGGAAGGGAGGTCGAATCAGCCCCAGCATTTT. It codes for CASSFNMEGRSNQPQHF.

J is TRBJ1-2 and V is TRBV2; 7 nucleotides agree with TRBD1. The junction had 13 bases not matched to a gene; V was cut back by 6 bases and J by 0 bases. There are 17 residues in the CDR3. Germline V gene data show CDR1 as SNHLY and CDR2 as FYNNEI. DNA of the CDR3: TGTGCCAGCAGCCACAGGGGCAGAATTCTCTCTAACTATGGCTACACCTTC. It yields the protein CASSHRGRILSNYGYTF.

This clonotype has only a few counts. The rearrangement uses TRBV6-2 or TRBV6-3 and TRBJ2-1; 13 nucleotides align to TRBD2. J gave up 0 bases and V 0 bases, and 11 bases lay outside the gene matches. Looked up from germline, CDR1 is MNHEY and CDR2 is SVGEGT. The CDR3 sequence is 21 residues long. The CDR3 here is CASSYSIIRLAGGNSYNEQFF. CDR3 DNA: TGTGCCAGCAGTTACTCGATAATACGACTAGCGGGGGGCAACTCCTACAATGAGCAGTTCTTC.

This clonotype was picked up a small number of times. In nucleotides, the CDR3 is TGTGCGGGGCGGGGAGACCAAGAGACCCAGTACTTC. This codes for CAGRGDQETQYF. The chain combines TRBV7-9 with TRBJ2-5; tentatively, D is TRBD2 (6 bases). CDR3 size: 12 residues. Looked up from germline, CDR1 is SEHNR and CDR2 is FQNEAQ (reference sequence).

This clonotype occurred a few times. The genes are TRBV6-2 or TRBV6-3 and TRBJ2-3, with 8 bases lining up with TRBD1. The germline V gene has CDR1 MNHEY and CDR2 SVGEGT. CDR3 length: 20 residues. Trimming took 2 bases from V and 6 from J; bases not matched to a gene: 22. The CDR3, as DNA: TGTGCCAGCAGTTACCCAAGGACAGGGAAGGAAGGAGAAAAGGTTGATACGCAGTATTTT. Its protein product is CASSYPRTGKEGEKVDTQYF.

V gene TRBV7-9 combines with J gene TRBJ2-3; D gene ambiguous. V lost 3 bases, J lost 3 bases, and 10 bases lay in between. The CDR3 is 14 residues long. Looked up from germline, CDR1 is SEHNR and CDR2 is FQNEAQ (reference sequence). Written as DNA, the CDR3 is TGTGCCAGCAGCTTGGACGCAGTGACAGATACGCAGTATTTT. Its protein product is CASSLDAVTDTQYF.

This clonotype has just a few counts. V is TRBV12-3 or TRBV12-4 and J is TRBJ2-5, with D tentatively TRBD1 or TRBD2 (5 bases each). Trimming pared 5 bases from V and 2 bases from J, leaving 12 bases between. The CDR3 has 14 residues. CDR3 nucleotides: TGTGCCAGCAGTCCCCGGGACCCACAAGAGACCCAGTACTTC. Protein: CASSPRDPQETQYF.

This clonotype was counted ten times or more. The CDR3 loop reads CASSLGYGRVKDTQYF. In nucleotides, the CDR3 is TGTGCCAGCAGCTTAGGGTATGGACGGGTCAAAGATACGCAGTATTTT. The chain recombines TRBV7-2 with TRBJ2-3; D remains ambiguous. The V gene lost 1 base and the J gene lost 5 bases, with 16 bases spanning the gap. The germline V gene encodes CDR1 SGHTA and CDR2 FQGNSA. The CDR3 loop spans 16 amino acids.

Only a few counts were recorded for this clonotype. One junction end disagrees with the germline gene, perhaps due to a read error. The CDR3 sequence: CASSLRDGQGHNSGNTIYF. CDR3 in DNA: TGTGCTAGCAGCTTAAGAGATGGTCAGGGCCATAACTCTGGAAACACCATATATTTT. This chain links TRBV7-7 with TRBJ1-3; tentatively, D is TRBD1 (5 bases). Per the germline V gene, CDR1 is SSHAT and CDR2 is FNYEAQ (reference sequence). There are 19 residues in the CDR3.

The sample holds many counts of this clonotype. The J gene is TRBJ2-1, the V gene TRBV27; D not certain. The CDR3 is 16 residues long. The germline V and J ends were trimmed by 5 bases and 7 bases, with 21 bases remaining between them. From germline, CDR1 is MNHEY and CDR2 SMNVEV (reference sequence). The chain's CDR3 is CASSPYSNPNRNEQFF. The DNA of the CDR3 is TGTGCCAGCAGTCCCTACAGTAATCCTAATAGGAATGAGCAGTTCTTC.

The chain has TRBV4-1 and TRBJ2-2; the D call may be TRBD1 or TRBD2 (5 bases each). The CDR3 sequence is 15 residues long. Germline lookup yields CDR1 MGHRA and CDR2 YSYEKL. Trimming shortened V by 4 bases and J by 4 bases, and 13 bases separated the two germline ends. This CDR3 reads CASSPLGGSTGELFF. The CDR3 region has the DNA TGCGCCAGCAGCCCCCTTGGGGGAAGCACCGGGGAGCTGTTTTTT.